Listed here are 2 T cell receptor beta chains from one sample, sequenced in a study of cytomegalovirus exposure and HLA in healthy donors (dated by TCRdb to about 2017). Library generation was performed with the immunoSEQ multiplex PCR assay. Here the immuneACCESS table is served through TCRdb, limited to in-frame sequences with V and J called. Missing clones are a known gap in these copies; in checked studies unresolved V genes cover under half, and the rest lacks a known reason. For this sample there are about 58,000 clones; about 92% appear just once. The ten largest clones capture roughly 1% of the sample. Sequencing used PBMCs. The receptors derive from a man younger than 30 in good health and CMV-seronegative.

The V and J genes are TRBV10-3 and TRBJ1-2; 9 bases fit TRBD1. Germline loops: CDR1 ENHRY, CDR2 SYGVKD. Germline trimming cut 6 bases from V and 7 bases from J; bases unmatched to any gene: 6. The CDR3 has 13 amino acids. The CDR3 is CAISPGQGSGYTF. The CDR3 DNA reads TGTGCCATCAGCCCGGGACAGGGTTCTGGCTACACCTTC.

J is TRBJ2-7 and V is TRBV4-3; 7 positions agree with TRBD1. There are 15 residues in the CDR3. Per germline, CDR1 LGHNA and CDR2 YSLEER. V dropped 0 bases and J dropped 7; count of bases not matched to a gene: 9. Here the CDR3 reads CASSQDPDRVGEQYF. In DNA form, the CDR3 reads TGCGCCAGCAGCCAAGACCCAGACAGGGTGGGTGAGCAGTACTTC.